This TCR beta chain was sequenced in a study of CD8 T cells in Susac syndrome. RNA was extracted with the RNeasy kit, and a quantity of roughly 0.45 to 1 ug was reverse transcribed using random hexamers. TCRdb analysed the immunoSEQ multiplex PCR reads with MiXCR anew, one entry per CDR3 protein. The sample yields over 350,000 distinct CDR3 sequences, approximately 85% seen once. Sequencing of TCR beta, carried out with a high-throughput approach, was applied to CD8+ and CD4+ T cells from the blood. Bulk CD8+ and CD4+ cells came from magnetic negative isolation; CD8+ TEMRA by FACS. Trimming at V came to 4 bases and at J to 5 bases, leaving 23 bases not matched to a gene. Germline CDR1 is SGHAT and CDR2 is FQNNGV. This CDR3 comprises 21 residues.

This sequence joins TRBV11-2 and TRBJ2-2; 9 bases fit TRBD1. The specimen was CD8+ T cells from PBMCs. The clonotype comes from a human donor with multiple sclerosis. The CDR3 spells CASSYRLDRETTGGGTGELFF. CDR3 DNA: TGTGCCAGCAGCTACCGGTTGGACCGGGAAACGACAGGGGGAGGGACCGGGGAGCTGTTTTTT.